This is a list of T cell receptor beta chains from one sample in a study of blood T cell repertoires in COVID-19. TCRdb's copy holds only in-frame clones and misses some; the assay was immunoSEQ multiplex PCR. The sample lists around 400,000 clones; around 87% were seen once. The source material was peripheral blood. The receptors shown here come from a woman aged 55-70 years with COVID-19, enrolled during active disease. Both conserved end residues are part of each CDR3. The order of the fields is D gene, J gene, clone size, V gene, CDR3 protein, CDR3 DNA. D genes are given only for firm matches. A clone size is listed for some rows: how often the clone was seen (once, few, many), or a class if it is expanded.

>TRBD1|TRBJ2-1|-|TRBV4-2
CASSRRGTGGINEQFF
TGTGCCAGCAGCCGAAGAGGGACAGGGGGGATCAATGAGCAGTTCTTC
>TRBD2|TRBJ2-3|-|TRBV30
CAWSPIAPLAGGRDTQYF
TGTGCCTGGAGTCCAATAGCCCCACTAGCGGGGGGGCGAGATACGCAGTATTTT
>TRBD1|TRBJ1-1|-|TRBV6-5
CASSPGGAGNTEAFF
TGTGCCAGCAGTCCAGGGGGCGCGGGGAACACTGAAGCTTTCTTT
>-|TRBJ1-1|-|TRBV10-3
CAISATGNTEAFF
TGTGCCATCAGTGCTACAGGAAACACTGAAGCTTTCTTT
>TRBD1|TRBJ1-1|once|TRBV5-1
CASSLTTGTEAFF
TGCGCCAGCAGCCTAACGACAGGGACTGAAGCTTTCTTT
>TRBD1|TRBJ1-1|-|TRBV3-1/TRBV3-2
CASSQGDRVYTEAFF
TGTGCCAGCAGCCAAGGGGACAGGGTTTACACTGAAGCTTTCTTT
>-|TRBJ1-1|-|TRBV5-1
CASSLGGQGTEAFF
TGCGCCAGCAGCTTGGGAGGGCAAGGTACTGAAGCTTTCTTT
>TRBD1|TRBJ1-6|-|TRBV19
CASSTDRGNSPLHF
TGTGCCAGTAGTACGGACAGGGGTAATTCACCCCTCCACTTT
>TRBD1|TRBJ2-7|-|TRBV30
CAWVTGTGKGYEQYF
TGTGCCTGGGTTACCGGGACAGGGAAGGGCTACGAGCAGTACTTC
>-|TRBJ1-5|once|TRBV7-8
CASSWHSNQPQHF
TGTGCCAGCAGCTGGCACAGCAATCAGCCCCAGCATTTT
>TRBD2|TRBJ2-1|-|TRBV29-1
CSVRSSGPVNEQFF
TGCAGCGTCCGTTCTAGCGGACCCGTCAATGAGCAGTTCTTC
>-|TRBJ1-5|-|TRBV5-8
CASSLYRGKDNQPQHF
TGTGCCAGCAGCTTGTATCGGGGTAAAGACAATCAGCCCCAGCATTTT
>-|TRBJ2-5|-|TRBV7-9
CASSPRLGGETQYF
TGTGCCAGCAGCCCGAGACTAGGAGGCGAGACCCAGTACTTC
>-|TRBJ1-5|-|TRBV6-5
CASRLDSNQPQHF
TGTGCCAGCAGACTCGACAGTAATCAGCCCCAGCATTTT
>-|TRBJ2-4|-|TRBV7-9
CASSSSGTGARDENIQYF
TGTGCCAGCAGCTCTAGCGGGACAGGGGCCCGGGACGAAAACATTCAGTACTTC
>-|TRBJ2-6|-|TRBV3-1/TRBV3-2
CASSPDRVGANVLTF
TGTGCCAGCAGCCCTGATCGAGTTGGGGCCAACGTCCTGACTTTC
>TRBD1|TRBJ2-7|-|TRBV6-5
CASSPTGKRYEQYF
TGTGCCAGCAGCCCGACAGGGAAGAGGTACGAGCAGTACTTC
>-|TRBJ1-1|-|TRBV7-9
CASSDYRGIFDTEAFF
TGTGCCAGCAGCGACTACCGCGGGATTTTCGACACTGAAGCTTTCTTT
>TRBD1|TRBJ1-2|once|TRBV7-9
CASSSGGGLVYGYTF
TGTGCCAGCAGCTCAGGGGGTGGGCTAGTTTATGGCTACACCTTC
>TRBD1|TRBJ1-2|-|TRBV24-1
CATSGYGTGRDYGYTF
TGTGCCACCAGTGGGTACGGGACAGGGCGAGATTATGGCTACACCTTC
>-|TRBJ1-2|-|TRBV5-4
CASSPSVSVDGYTF
TGTGCCAGCAGCCCATCGGTATCGGTTGATGGCTACACCTTC
>-|TRBJ2-5|-|TRBV30
CAIRAGRETQYF
TGTGCCATACGGGCAGGGAGGGAGACCCAGTACTTC
>TRBD1|TRBJ2-5|-|TRBV29-1
CSVVTGSETQYF
TGCAGCGTTGTGACAGGGAGCGAGACCCAGTACTTC